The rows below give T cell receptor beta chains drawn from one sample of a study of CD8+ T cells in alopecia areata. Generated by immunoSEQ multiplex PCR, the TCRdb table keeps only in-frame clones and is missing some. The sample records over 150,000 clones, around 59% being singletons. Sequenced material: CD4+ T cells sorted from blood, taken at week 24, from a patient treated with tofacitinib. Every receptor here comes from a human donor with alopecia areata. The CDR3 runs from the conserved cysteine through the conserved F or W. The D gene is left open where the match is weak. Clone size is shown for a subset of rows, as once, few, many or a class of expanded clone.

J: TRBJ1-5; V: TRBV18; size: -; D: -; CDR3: CASSPATGRTQPQHF; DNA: TGTGCCAGCTCACCCGCGACGGGGCGTACTCAGCCCCAGCATTTT
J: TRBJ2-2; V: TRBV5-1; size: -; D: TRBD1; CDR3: CASSAQGANTGELFF; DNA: TGCGCCAGCAGCGCCCAGGGGGCGAACACCGGGGAGCTGTTTTTT
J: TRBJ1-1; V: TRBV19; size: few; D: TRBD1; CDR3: CASMDRGRLLNTEAFF; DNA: TGTGCCAGTATGGACAGGGGGCGCCTTCTGAACACTGAAGCTTTCTTT
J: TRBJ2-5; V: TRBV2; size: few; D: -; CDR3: CASSEDRAAQETQYF; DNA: TGTGCCAGCAGTGAGGATCGGGCGGCCCAAGAGACCCAGTACTTC
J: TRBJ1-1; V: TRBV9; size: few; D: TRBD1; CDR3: CASSTGQGTEAFF; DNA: TGTGCCAGCAGCACTGGACAGGGGACTGAAGCTTTCTTT
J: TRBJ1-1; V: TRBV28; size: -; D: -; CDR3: CASQELNTEAFF; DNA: TGTGCCAGCCAAGAGCTAAACACTGAAGCTTTCTTT
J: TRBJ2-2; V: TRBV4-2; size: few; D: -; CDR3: CASSGGGARSSRELFF; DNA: TGTGCCAGCAGTGGTGGGGGGGCGAGGTCGAGCAGGGAGCTGTTTTTT
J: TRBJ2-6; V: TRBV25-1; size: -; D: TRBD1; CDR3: CASRARQGSGANVLTF; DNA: TGTGCCAGCAGGGCTAGACAGGGCTCAGGGGCCAACGTCCTGACTTTC
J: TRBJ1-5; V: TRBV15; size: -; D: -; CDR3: CATSRGYQPQHF; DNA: TGTGCCACCAGCAGAGGGTATCAGCCCCAGCATTTT
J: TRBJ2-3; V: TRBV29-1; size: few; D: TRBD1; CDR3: CSVETGTGNADTQYF; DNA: TGCAGCGTTGAAACTGGGACAGGGAATGCAGATACGCAGTATTTT
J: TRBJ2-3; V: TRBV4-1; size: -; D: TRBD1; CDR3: CASSQAARGRTDTQYF; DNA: TGCGCCAGCAGCCAAGCGGCCAGGGGGCGCACAGATACGCAGTATTTT
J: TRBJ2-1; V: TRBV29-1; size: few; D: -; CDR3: CSVEVGGRHEQFF; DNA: TGCAGCGTTGAAGTAGGAGGGAGACATGAGCAGTTCTTC
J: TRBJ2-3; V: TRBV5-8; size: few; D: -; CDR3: CASSSTSDTQYF; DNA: TGTGCCAGCAGCTCCACTTCGGATACGCAGTATTTT
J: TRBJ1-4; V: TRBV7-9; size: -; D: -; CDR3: CASSLSPPGTTNEKLFF; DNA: TGTGCCAGCAGCTTATCCCCCCCAGGGACGACTAATGAAAAACTGTTTTTT
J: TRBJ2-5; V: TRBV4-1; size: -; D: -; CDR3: CASSQEYRAKETQYF; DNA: TGCGCCAGCAGCCAAGAATACAGGGCCAAAGAGACCCAGTACTTC
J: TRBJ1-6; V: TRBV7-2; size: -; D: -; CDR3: CASSFPGHGAHF; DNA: TGTGCCAGCAGCTTCCCTGGTCATGGCGCCCACTTT
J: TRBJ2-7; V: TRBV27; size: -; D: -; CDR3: CASTPFVGQGVGEQYF; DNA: TGTGCCAGCACCCCCTTTGTTGGGCAGGGCGTCGGCGAGCAGTACTTC
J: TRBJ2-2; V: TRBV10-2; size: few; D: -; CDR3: CASSTQGDTGELFF; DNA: TGCGCCAGCAGTACCCAGGGTGACACCGGGGAGCTGTTTTTT
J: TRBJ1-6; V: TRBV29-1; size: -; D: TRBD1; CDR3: CSVRTGGSGSPLHF; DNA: TGCAGCGTTAGGACAGGGGGGAGCGGATCACCCCTCCACTTT
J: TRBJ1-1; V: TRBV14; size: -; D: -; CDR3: CASSQIRGNTEAFF; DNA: TGTGCCAGCAGCCAAATAAGGGGAAACACTGAAGCTTTCTTT
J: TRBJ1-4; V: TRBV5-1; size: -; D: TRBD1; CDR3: CASSWMTGTNEKLFF; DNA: TGCGCCAGCAGCTGGATGACAGGGACTAATGAAAAACTGTTTTTT
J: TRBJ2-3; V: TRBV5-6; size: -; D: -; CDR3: CASKKGGTDTQYF; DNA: TGTGCCAGCAAGAAGGGCGGCACAGATACGCAGTATTTT